These 15 T cell receptor beta chains were all obtained from the same sample, sequenced in a study of shared clonotypes between healthy human individuals. Profiled with immunoSEQ multiplex PCR; TCRdb holds only in-frame clones, not every one. Found here are about 820,000 clones, 80% to 95% of them singletons; the top ten hold approximately 25%. CD45RO-negative, CCR7-positively selected cells formed the naive CD8 fraction, excluding terminally differentiated effector memory CD45RA+ cells. The sample consisted of naive CD8+ T cells sorted from blood. These receptors came from a man younger than 45 in good health.

The rearrangement uses TRBV7-8 and TRBJ2-7, with 7 bases that match TRBD1. V shed 1 base, J shed 6 bases, and the junction held 3 bases outside the gene matches. Germline assignment: CDR1 SGHVS and CDR2 FQNEAQ. The CDR3 covers 13 residues. CDR3 loop: CASSLDRGREQYF. CDR3 sequence (DNA): TGTGCCAGCAGCTTAGACAGGGGACGCGAGCAGTACTTC.

The rearrangement links TRBV5-6 to TRBJ2-1; the match to TRBD2 covers 10 bases. Germline CDR1 is SGHDT and CDR2 is YYEEEE. The CDR3 loop spans 16 amino acids. Trimming took 0 bases from V and 3 from J; bases not matched to a gene: 3. The CDR3 DNA reads as TGTGCCAGCAGCTTGGAGCCTAGCGGGGGCTACAATGAGCAGTTCTTC. It yields the protein CASSLEPSGGYNEQFF.

J is TRBJ1-1 and V is TRBV30; the D is unclear. Trimming left V 5 bases short and J 1 base short, with 5 bases between. The CDR3 totals 11 residues. The germline V gene encodes CDR1 GTSNPN and CDR2 SVGIG (reference sequence). CDR3 residues: CAWDRNTEAFF. The CDR3 DNA follows: TGTGCCTGGGACCGGAACACTGAAGCTTTCTTT.

The chain uses TRBV11-2 and TRBJ2-7, with D possibly called TRBD1 or TRBD2 (5 bases each). Germline CDR1 reads SGHAT; CDR2 reads FQNNGV. The CDR3 sequence is 16 residues long. Trimming cost V 1 base and J 3 bases, with 16 bases left between them. CDR3 loop: CASSLVGELGNYEQYF. CDR3 coding DNA: TGTGCCAGCAGCTTAGTGGGGGAACTTGGGAACTACGAGCAGTACTTC.

For the CDR3, the DNA is TGCGCCAGCAGCCTTGGACTGAGCACAGATACGCAGTATTTT. It specifies CASSLGLSTDTQYF. The chain employs TRBV10-2 and TRBJ2-3; perhaps TRBD2 as D (5 bases). Trimming left V 6 bases short and J 0 bases short, with 10 bases between. The CDR3 contains 14 residues. Germline CDR1 and CDR2: WSHSY and SAAADI.

The J gene is TRBJ1-2, the V gene TRBV27; TRBD1 matches 8 bases. The CDR3 is made up of 13 amino acids. Trimming cost V 6 bases and J 3 bases; bases outside gene matches: 3. The V gene's germline CDR1 is MNHEY and CDR2 SMNVEV (reference sequence). Here the CDR3 DNA reads TGTGCCAGCAGCGGACAGGGCCACTATGGCTACACCTTC. This gives the protein CASSGQGHYGYTF.

The chain recombines TRBV7-2 with TRBJ2-4; tentative D call: TRBD1 (5 bases). Germline CDR1 is SGHTA and CDR2 is FQGNSA. The CDR3 totals 17 residues. The V end lost 2 bases, the J end lost 0 bases, and 14 bases lay between the germline ends. CDR3 residues: CASSLMGQGLAKNIQYF. The CDR3 region has the DNA TGTGCCAGCAGCTTAATGGGTCAGGGTCTAGCCAAAAACATTCAGTACTTC.

The V gene is TRBV5-1, the J gene TRBJ2-2; TRBD2 might be the D (6 bases). The germline gives CDR1 SGHRS, CDR2 YFSETQ. Trimming removed 1 base from V and 6 bases from J, with 16 bases in between. This CDR3 spans 16 amino acids. This chain's CDR3 is CASSLTERANSGELFF. The CDR3 nucleotides are TGCGCCAGCAGCTTGACCGAGCGGGCAAACTCCGGGGAGCTGTTTTTT.

The J gene is TRBJ1-2, the V gene TRBV7-9, with D unclear. Trimming shortened V by 5 bases and J by 7 bases, and 8 bases separated the two germline ends. Germline CDR1 and CDR2: SEHNR and FQNEAQ (reference sequence). CDR3 length: 11 residues. CDR3 residues: CASSQATGYTF. The CDR3, as DNA: TGTGCCAGCAGCCAAGCCACTGGCTACACCTTC.

The chain carries TRBV5-4 and TRBJ2-3, with TRBD2 matching 13 bases. After removal of 4 bases from V and 4 bases from J, the junction contained 9 bases not matched to a gene. Germline V gene lookup returns CDR1 SGHNT and CDR2 YYREEE (reference sequence). CDR3 length: 17 amino acids. The CDR3 here is CASSPGLAGFVPDTQYF. DNA for the CDR3: TGTGCCAGCAGCCCGGGACTAGCGGGGTTCGTTCCAGATACGCAGTATTTT.

In regard to this clone: Other DNA sequences in this specimen translate into the identical CDR3. J is TRBJ2-5 and V is TRBV5-4, with D perhaps TRBD1 or TRBD2 (6 bases each). This CDR3 spans 14 amino acids. Germline CDR1 reads SGHNT; CDR2 reads YYREEE (reference sequence). Trimming took 0 bases from V and 4 from J, leaving 10 bases between them. CDR3 loop: CASSLEGGGETQYF. CDR3 bases: TGTGCCAGCAGCTTGGAGGGGGGTGGAGAGACCCAGTACTTC.

This clone is a singleton in its sample. The chain employs TRBV5-1 and TRBJ2-1; D is possibly TRBD1 (6 bases). Trimming left V 5 bases short and J 4 bases short, with 13 bases between. Germline lookup yields CDR1 SGHRS and CDR2 YFSETQ. CDR3 size: 14 residues. The CDR3 is CASSGDTVYNEQFF. For the CDR3, the DNA is TGCGCCAGCAGTGGGGACACTGTTTACAATGAGCAGTTCTTC.

This clone was seen just once. The J gene is TRBJ2-7, the V gene TRBV6-5; no definite D call. Trimming took off 0 bases at V and 3 bases at J, with 6 bases between the two ends. The CDR3 extends over 13 amino acids. CDR1 and CDR2 (germline): MNHEY, SVGAGI. CDR3 loop: CASSYSGFYEQYF. CDR3 nucleotide sequence: TGTGCCAGCAGTTACTCGGGCTTCTACGAGCAGTACTTC.

This rearrangement joins TRBV25-1 to TRBJ2-7, with D unclear. V was shortened by 6 bases and J by 0 bases, with 12 bases between the two germline ends. The CDR3 has 14 residues. Germline V gene sequence: CDR1 MGHDK, CDR2 SYGVNS. In DNA form, the CDR3 reads TGTGCCAGCAGCGCGCAAGACGTCTCCTACGAGCAGTACTTC. It codes for CASSAQDVSYEQYF.

J is TRBJ2-7 and V is TRBV19; either TRBD1 or TRBD2 may supply D (7 bases each). This CDR3 contains 15 residues. CDR1 LNHDA and CDR2 SQIVND come from the germline V gene (reference sequence). V lost 7 bases to trimming and J lost 2 bases, with 18 bases between them. The CDR3 nucleotides are TGTGCCAGTACCCCAGGCCAGGGGGGGACCTACGAGCAGTACTTC. Residues: CASTPGQGGTYEQYF.